The 10 T cell receptor beta chains below all came from one sample that was sequenced in a study of T cells in Graves' hyperthyroidism and ophthalmopathy. Regions amplified from RNA transcripts were the TCR beta CDR3 regions. Initially, a first-round RT-PCR of the TCR CDR3 employed the HTBI primer set. A single record per CDR3 protein comes from TCRdb applying MiXCR to the multiplex PCR reads. The table records roughly 750,000 distinct CDR3 sequences, around 15% of them present only once. The sequenced sample consisted of blood. The receptors originated from a man in his late teens or twenties with Graves' hyperthyroidism.

This clonotype was seen repeatedly, ten times or more. The rearrangement links TRBV2 to TRBJ1-1, with 8 bases fitting TRBD1. The CDR3 covers 15 residues. V dropped 8 bases and J dropped 0; count of bases not matched to a gene: 8. Germline loops: CDR1 SNHLY, CDR2 FYNNEI. CDR3 loop: CASAERQGMNTEAFF. The CDR3 DNA is TGTGCCAGCGCCGAGAGACAGGGGATGAACACTGAAGCTTTCTTT. The full variable domain, completed using reference TRBV2 and TRBJ1-1, is EPEVTQTPSHQVTQMGQEVILRCVPISNHLYFYWYRQILGQKVEFLVSFYNNEISEKSEIFDDQFSVERPDGSNFTLKIRSTKLEDSAMYFCASAERQGMNTEAFFGQGTRLTVV.

The chain links TRBV29-1 to TRBJ1-4; the D is unclear. CDR3 size: 12 residues. Trimming removed 6 bases from V and 4 bases from J, with 9 bases in between. The germline V gene encodes CDR1 SQVTM and CDR2 ANQGSEA. The CDR3 region is CSVPGLNEKLFF. As DNA, the CDR3 is TGCAGCGTCCCGGGCCTTAATGAAAAACTGTTTTTT.

At least ten counts were recorded for this clonotype. The chain employs TRBV11-3 and TRBJ2-1; 10 bases fit TRBD1. Germline CDR1 SGHNT, CDR2 YENEEA. There are 21 residues in the CDR3. The junction had 20 bases not matched to a gene; V was cut back by 6 bases and J by 0 bases. The CDR3 reads CASSFLGTGVVSGSSYNEQFF. The CDR3 DNA is TGTGCCAGCAGTTTCCTCGGGACAGGGGTTGTTAGCGGAAGCTCCTACAATGAGCAGTTCTTC. The whole variable domain, filled in from reference TRBV11-3 and TRBJ2-1, reads EAGVVQSPRYKIIEKKQPVAFWCNPISGHNTLYWYLQNLGQGPELLIRYENEEAVDDSQLPKDRFSAERLKGVDSTLKIQPAELGDSAVYLCASSFLGTGVVSGSSYNEQFFGPGTRLTVL.

This clonotype was seen repeatedly, ten times or more. CDR3 in amino acids: CASSLGDRVTDTQYF. CDR3 DNA sequence: TGTGCCAGCAGTTTAGGGGACAGGGTAACAGATACGCAGTATTTT. The rearrangement uses TRBV12-3 or TRBV12-4 and TRBJ2-3; 9 bases are shared with TRBD1. The CDR3 spans 15 residues. J lost 3 bases, V lost 1 base, and 2 bases had no gene match.

This clonotype appeared a few times. V gene TRBV18 combines with J gene TRBJ2-4, with 9 bases matching TRBD1. The CDR3 is 13 residues long. Germline CDR1 KGHSH, CDR2 LQKENI. V gave up 10 bases and J gave up 6 bases; unmatched junction bases: 7. DNA of the CDR3: TGTGCCACCTTATCGGGACAGGGAAACATTCAGTACTTC. Translation: CATLSGQGNIQYF.

At least ten counts were recorded for this clonotype. The V call is TRBV20-1, the J call TRBJ1-1, with TRBD1 matching 10 bases. Germline CDR1 DFQATT, CDR2 SNEGSKA (reference sequence). This CDR3 is 17 amino acids long. The V gene end was trimmed by 5 bases and the J gene end by 0 bases; junction bases not matched to a gene: 12. The CDR3: CSAGTDRGIGVNTEAFF. In DNA form, the CDR3 reads TGCAGTGCTGGAACGGACAGGGGGATCGGGGTGAACACTGAAGCTTTCTTT.

There are many counts of this clonotype. This chain uses TRBV3-1 with TRBJ1-5; D gene uncertain. Trimming left V 4 bases short and J 7 bases short, with 11 bases between. The CDR3 runs 13 residues. Germline V gene lookup returns CDR1 LGHDT and CDR2 YNNKEL (reference sequence). As DNA, the CDR3 is TGTGCCAGCAGCCCAATGAACAACCAGCCCCAGCATTTT. Encoded protein: CASSPMNNQPQHF.

This clonotype was seen a few times. No DNA is shown, since the ends of the CDR3 on it are uncertain; the CDR3 is the one TCRdb lists. The chain carries TRBV6-2 or TRBV6-3 and TRBJ2-7; the tabulated D call, TRBD1, remains unverified against the DNA. Germline assignment: CDR1 MNHEY and CDR2 SVGEGT. The CDR3 spans 15 amino acids, including both terminal residues. The CDR3 reads CASSSSGQGTHEQYF.

The rearrangement links TRBV2 to TRBJ2-7, with D possibly matching TRBD2 (5 bases). Trimming removed 8 bases at V and 5 bases at J, with 10 bases between. This CDR3 spans 11 amino acids. CDR1 SNHLY and CDR2 FYNNEI come from the germline V gene. The CDR3 DNA sequence: TGTGCCAGCGGGAGTCCCGACGAGCAGTACTTC. Its protein is CASGSPDEQYF.

This clonotype appeared many times. This chain uses TRBV24-1 with TRBJ2-3, with 13 bases aligning to TRBD2. Germline lookup yields CDR1 KGHDR and CDR2 SFDVKD. The ends lost 6 bases at V and 0 bases at J; junction bases unmatched: 8. The CDR3 consists of 18 residues. The CDR3 spells CATSLGTSGTLSTDTQYF. CDR3 in DNA: TGTGCCACCAGTCTCGGGACTAGCGGGACTCTTAGCACAGATACGCAGTATTTT.